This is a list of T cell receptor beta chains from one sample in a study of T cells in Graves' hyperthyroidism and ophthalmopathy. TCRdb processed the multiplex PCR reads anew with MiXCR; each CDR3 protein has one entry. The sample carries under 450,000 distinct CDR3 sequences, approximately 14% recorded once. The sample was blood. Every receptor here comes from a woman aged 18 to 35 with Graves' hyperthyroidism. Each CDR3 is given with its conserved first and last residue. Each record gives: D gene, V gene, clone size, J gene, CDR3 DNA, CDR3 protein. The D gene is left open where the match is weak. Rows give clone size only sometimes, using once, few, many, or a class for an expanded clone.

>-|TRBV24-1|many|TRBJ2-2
TGTGCCACCAGTGATCCTCCTACGACTGGCACCGGGGAGCTGTTTTTT
CATSDPPTTGTGELFF
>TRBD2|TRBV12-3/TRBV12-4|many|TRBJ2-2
TGTGCCAGCAGTCCTCGACTAGCGCTGGCGGGCGGGGAGCTGTTTTTT
CASSPRLALAGGELFF
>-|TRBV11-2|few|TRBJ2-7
TGTGCCAGTAGCGAACCTGGGTACGAGCAGTACTTC
CASSEPGYEQYF
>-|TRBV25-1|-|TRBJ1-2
TGTGCCAGCAGTGAATATGGCAACTATGGCTACACCTTC
CASSEYGNYGYTF
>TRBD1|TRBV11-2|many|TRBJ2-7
TGTGCCAGCAGCTTAGTGGGACAGGCGAACCTACCGGAGCAGTACTTC
CASSLVGQANLPEQYF
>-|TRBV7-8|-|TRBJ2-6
TGTGCCAGCAGCTTAGCGAGCTCTGGGGCCAACGTCCTGACTTTC
CASSLASSGANVLTF
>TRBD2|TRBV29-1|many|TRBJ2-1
TGCAGCGTTGAATGGAGCAGCGGGAGTTGGTCCTACAATGAGCAGTTCTTC
CSVEWSSGSWSYNEQFF
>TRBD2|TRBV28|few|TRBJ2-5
TGTGCCAGCAGTTTTGCGGGAGGGAGGTCAGAGACCCAGTACTTC
CASSFAGGRSETQYF
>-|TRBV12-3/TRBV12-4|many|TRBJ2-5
TGTGCCAGCAGTTTGGGCGTACAAGAGACCCAGTACTTC
CASSLGVQETQYF
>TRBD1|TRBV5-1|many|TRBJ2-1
TGCGCCAGCAGCTTGGCCCCGGGACAGAACAATGAGCAGTTCTTC
CASSLAPGQNNEQFF
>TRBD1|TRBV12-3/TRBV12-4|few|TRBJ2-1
TGTGCCAGCAGACCCGGGACAGGGTCCTACAATGAGCAGTTCTTC
CASRPGTGSYNEQFF
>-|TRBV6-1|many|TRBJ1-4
TGTGCCAGCAGTGAAGCTCAGACAGTGGGGAAACTGTTTTTT
CASSEAQTVGKLFF
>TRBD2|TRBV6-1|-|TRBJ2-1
TGTGCCAGCAGTGAACAACCACCCGGGAGGTACGATGAGCAGTTCTTC
CASSEQPPGRYDEQFF
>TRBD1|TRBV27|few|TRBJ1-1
TGTGCCAGCAGTTTAACAGGGGACCACACTGAAGCTTTCTTT
CASSLTGDHTEAFF
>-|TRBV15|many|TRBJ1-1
TGTGCCACCAGCAGAGATCGCCGGGGTGGTCATCGAAACACTGAAGCTTTCTTT
CATSRDRRGGHRNTEAFF
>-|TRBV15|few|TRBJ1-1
TGTGCCACCGGTAAAATTAGGGACACTGAAGCTTTCTTT
CATGKIRDTEAFF
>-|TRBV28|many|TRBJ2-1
TGTGCCAGCAGTTCGCCCGACATCCATGAGCAGTTCTTC
CASSSPDIHEQFF
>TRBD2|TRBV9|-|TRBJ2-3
TGTGCCAGCAGCGTAGATCTAGCGGGGGGGGTTATAGATACGCAGTATTTT
CASSVDLAGGVIDTQYF
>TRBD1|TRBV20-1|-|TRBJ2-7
TGCAGTGCTACCGGGACAGATCCCTACGAGCAGTACTTC
CSATGTDPYEQYF
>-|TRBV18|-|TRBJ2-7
TGTGCCAGCTCACCATTTTCGGGGTCGGTTTCCTACGAGCAGTACTTC
CASSPFSGSVSYEQYF
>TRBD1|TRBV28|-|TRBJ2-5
TGTGCCAGCAGTCGACAGGGGGCGCGGGGAAAGACCCAGTACTTC
CASSRQGARGKTQYF
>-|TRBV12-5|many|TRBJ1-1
TGTGCTAGTGGCTTTGCACGGGGGGCTGAAGCTTTCTTT
CASGFARGAEAFF
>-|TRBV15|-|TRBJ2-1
TGTGCCACCAGCAGAGTACCCGGCGGTGAGCAGTTCTTC
CATSRVPGGEQFF
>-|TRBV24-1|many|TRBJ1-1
TGTGCCCCCGAGTCAATGAACACTGAAGCTTTCTTT
CAPESMNTEAFF
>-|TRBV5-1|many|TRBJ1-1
TGCGCCAGCAGCTTCCGTACAGGAAACACTGAAGCTTTCTTT
CASSFRTGNTEAFF
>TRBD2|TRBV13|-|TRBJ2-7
TGTGCCAGCAGCTTTGGCAGCGGGAGGTCCCACGAGCAGTACTTC
CASSFGSGRSHEQYF
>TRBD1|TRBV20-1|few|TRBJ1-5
TGCAGTGCTAGAGACGGACAGGGGGTCCTCAATCAGCCCCAGCATTTT
CSARDGQGVLNQPQHF
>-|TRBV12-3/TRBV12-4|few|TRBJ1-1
TGTGCCAGCAGTTTAGCACAGGCTTCGAACACTGAAGCTTTCTTT
CASSLAQASNTEAFF
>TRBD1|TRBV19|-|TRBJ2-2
TGTGCCAGTAGTAGGGGACAGACGCACACCGGGGAGCTGTTTTTT
CASSRGQTHTGELFF
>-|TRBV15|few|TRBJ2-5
TGTGCCACCAGCAGCGTAGCCGGAGAGACCCAGTACTTC
CATSSVAGETQYF
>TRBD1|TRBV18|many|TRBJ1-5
TGTGCCAGCTCACGACAGGGGGCTGGCAATCAGCCCCAGCATTTT
CASSRQGAGNQPQHF
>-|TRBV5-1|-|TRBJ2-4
TGCGCCAGCAGCTTGGGAGGAGACCCTGGGCACATTCAGTACTTC
CASSLGGDPGHIQYF
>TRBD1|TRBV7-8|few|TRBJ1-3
TGTGCCAGCAGCTCTAGGACAGGGAGCTCTGGAAACACCATATATTTT
CASSSRTGSSGNTIYF
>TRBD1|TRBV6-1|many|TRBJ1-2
TGTGCCAGCAGTGCGGGACAGTCCTATGGCTACACCTTC
CASSAGQSYGYTF
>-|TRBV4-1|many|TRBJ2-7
TGCGCCAGCAGCCAAGATGGGGGTAGCCTGTTCGAGCAGTACTTC
CASSQDGGSLFEQYF
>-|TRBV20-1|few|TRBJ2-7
TGCAGTGCTAGAGAGTTTAGCGGAACCTACGAGCAGTACTTC
CSAREFSGTYEQYF
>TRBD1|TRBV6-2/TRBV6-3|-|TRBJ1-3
TGTGCCAGCAGCCTCGGACAGGTCGGGAGAAACACCATATATTTT
CASSLGQVGRNTIYF
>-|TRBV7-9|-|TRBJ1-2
TGTGCCAGCAGCTTATGGCAGGGGTATGGCTACACCTTC
CASSLWQGYGYTF
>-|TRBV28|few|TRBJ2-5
TGTGCCAGCAGCCGTTCGGGGGGCGGGGGCCAAGAGACCCAGTACTTC
CASSRSGGGGQETQYF
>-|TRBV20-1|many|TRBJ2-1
TGCAGTGCTAGCCCTACTGACAGATTATACAATGAGCAGTTCTTC
CSASPTDRLYNEQFF
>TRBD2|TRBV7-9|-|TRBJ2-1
TGTGCCAGCAGCTCAATCCAGCGGGAGGTAGCCTACAATGAGCAGTTCTTC
CASSSIQREVAYNEQFF
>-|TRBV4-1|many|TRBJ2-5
TGCGCCAGCAGCCAAGACGGGGGGCGAGAGACCCAGTACTTC
CASSQDGGRETQYF
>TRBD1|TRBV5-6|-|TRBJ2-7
TGTGCCAGCAGCTTGGAGACAGGGGGCAGGGACGAGCAGTACTTC
CASSLETGGRDEQYF
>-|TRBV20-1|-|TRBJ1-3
TGCAGTGCTAGAGATCCGATACTCTCTGGAAACACCATATATTTT
CSARDPILSGNTIYF
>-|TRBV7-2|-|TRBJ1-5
TGTGCCAGCAGCTTAGGCAGGGAGGGTCAGCCCCAGCATTTT
CASSLGREGQPQHF
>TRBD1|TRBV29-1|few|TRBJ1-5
TGCAGCGCCGTAACAGGGGTGGATCAGCCCCAGCATTTT
CSAVTGVDQPQHF
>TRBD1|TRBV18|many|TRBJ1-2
TGTGCCAGCTCACCAGCCTACAGGGGCGGCATGTCTTCCACCTTC
CASSPAYRGGMSSTF
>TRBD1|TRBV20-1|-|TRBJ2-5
TGCGGTGCTAGAGTACAGAAAGGGACAGGGGGCTTCCAAGAGACCCAGTACTTC
CGARVQKGTGGFQETQYF
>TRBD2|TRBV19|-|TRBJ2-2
TGTGCCAGTAGTATCGCCGGGGGAGGGGCCTACACCGGGGAGCTGTTTTTT
CASSIAGGGAYTGELFF
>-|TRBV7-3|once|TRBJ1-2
TGTGCCAGCAGCTTAAATCCGTTTTATGGCTACACCTTC
CASSLNPFYGYTF
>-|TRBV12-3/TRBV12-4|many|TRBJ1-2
TGTGCCAGCAGTTGGGTATGGGACTATGGCTACACCTTC
CASSWVWDYGYTF
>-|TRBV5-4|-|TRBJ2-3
TGTGCCAGCAGCCGCGGCCAGGTGGCAGATACGCAGTATTTT
CASSRGQVADTQYF
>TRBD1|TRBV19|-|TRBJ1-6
TGTGCCAGCCAGGCAGGGGGTCCCAGTTCACCCCTCCACTTT
CASQAGGPSSPLHF
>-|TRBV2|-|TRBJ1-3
TGTGCCAGCAGTGATACCTCATTAAGAGGAAACACCATATATTTT
CASSDTSLRGNTIYF
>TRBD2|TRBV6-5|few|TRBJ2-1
TGTGCCAGCAGTTCTAGCGGAAACTCCTACAATGAGCAGTTCTTC
CASSSSGNSYNEQFF